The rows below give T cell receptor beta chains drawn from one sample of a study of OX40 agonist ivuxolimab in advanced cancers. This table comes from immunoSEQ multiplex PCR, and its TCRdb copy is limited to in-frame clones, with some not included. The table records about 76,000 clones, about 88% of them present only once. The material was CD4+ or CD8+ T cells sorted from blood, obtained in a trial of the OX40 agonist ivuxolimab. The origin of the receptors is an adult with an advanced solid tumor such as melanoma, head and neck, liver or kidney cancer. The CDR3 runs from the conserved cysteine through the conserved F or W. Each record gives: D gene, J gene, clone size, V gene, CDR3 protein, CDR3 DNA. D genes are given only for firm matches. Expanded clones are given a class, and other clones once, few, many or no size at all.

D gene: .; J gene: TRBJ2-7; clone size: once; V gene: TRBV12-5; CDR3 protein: CASAGGLLSYEQYF; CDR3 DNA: TGTGCTAGTGCGGGCGGGCTCCTCTCCTACGAGCAGTACTTC
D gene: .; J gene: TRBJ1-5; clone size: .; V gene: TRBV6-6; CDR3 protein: CASSYLAGPNQPQHF; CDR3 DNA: TGTGCCAGCAGTTACCTGGCTGGTCCCAATCAGCCCCAGCATTTT
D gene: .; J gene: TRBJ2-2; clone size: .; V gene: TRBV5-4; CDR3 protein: CASSPQSGELFF; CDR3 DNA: TGTGCCAGCAGCCCCCAGAGCGGGGAGCTGTTTTTT
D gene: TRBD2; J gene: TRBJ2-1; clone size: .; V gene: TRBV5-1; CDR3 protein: CASARRGTSLVSYNEQFF; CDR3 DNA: TGCGCCAGCGCCCGACGGGGGACTAGTCTAGTTTCCTACAATGAGCAGTTCTTC
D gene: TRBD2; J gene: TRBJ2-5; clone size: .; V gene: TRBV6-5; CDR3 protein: CASSYGPGLGWKTQYF; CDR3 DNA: TGTGCCAGCAGTTACGGTCCGGGACTAGGGTGGAAGACCCAGTACTTC
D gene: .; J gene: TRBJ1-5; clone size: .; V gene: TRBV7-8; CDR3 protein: CASSAPGAGNQPQHF; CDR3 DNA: TGTGCCAGCAGCGCCCCGGGGGCTGGAAATCAGCCCCAGCATTTT
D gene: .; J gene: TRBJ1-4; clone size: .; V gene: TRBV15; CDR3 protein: CATSRDLSLAKLFF; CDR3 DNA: TGTGCCACCAGCAGAGATCTCTCGCTTGCGAAACTGTTTTTT
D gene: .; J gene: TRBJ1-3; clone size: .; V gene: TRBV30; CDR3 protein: CAWSVQHSGNTIYF; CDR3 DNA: TGTGCCTGGAGTGTACAGCACTCTGGAAACACCATATATTTT
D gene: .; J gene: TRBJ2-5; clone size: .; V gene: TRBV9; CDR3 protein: CASSVGDGAGQYF; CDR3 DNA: TGTGCCAGCAGCGTAGGGGACGGGGCAGGCCAGTACTTC
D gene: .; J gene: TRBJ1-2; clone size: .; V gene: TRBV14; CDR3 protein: CASSPNNYGYTF; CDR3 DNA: TGTGCCAGCAGCCCCAATAACTATGGCTACACCTTC
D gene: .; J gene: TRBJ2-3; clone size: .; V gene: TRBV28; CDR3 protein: CASSRLSTGTSTDTQYF; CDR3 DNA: TGTGCCAGCAGCCGCCTTTCGACAGGAACTAGCACAGATACGCAGTATTTT
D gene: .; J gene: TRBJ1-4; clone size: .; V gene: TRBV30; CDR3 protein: CAWGHQGSNEKLFF; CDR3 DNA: TGTGCCTGGGGCCACCAGGGGTCTAATGAAAAACTGTTTTTT
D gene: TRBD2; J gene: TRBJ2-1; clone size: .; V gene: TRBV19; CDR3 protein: CASSTSGRAYNEQFF; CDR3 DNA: TGTGCCAGTAGTACTAGCGGGAGGGCCTACAATGAGCAGTTCTTC
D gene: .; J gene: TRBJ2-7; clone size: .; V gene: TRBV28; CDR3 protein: CASSLIHSSYEQYF; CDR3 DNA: TGTGCCAGCAGTTTAATCCACAGTTCCTACGAGCAGTACTTC
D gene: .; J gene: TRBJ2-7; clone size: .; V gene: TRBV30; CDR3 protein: CAWSDLLPRADNEQYF; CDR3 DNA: TGTGCCTGGAGTGACCTCCTTCCGAGGGCCGACAACGAGCAGTACTTC
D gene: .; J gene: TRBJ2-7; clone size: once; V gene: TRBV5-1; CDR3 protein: CASSPPRRDEQYF; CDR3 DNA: TGCGCCAGCAGCCCCCCCCGAAGGGACGAGCAGTACTTC
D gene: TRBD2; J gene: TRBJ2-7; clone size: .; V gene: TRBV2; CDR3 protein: CASSAGTSGFSYEQYF; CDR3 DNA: TGTGCCAGCAGCGCCGGGACTAGCGGGTTTTCCTACGAGCAGTACTTC
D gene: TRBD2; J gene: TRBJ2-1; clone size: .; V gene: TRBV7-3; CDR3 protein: CASSSGWLAGDTDEQFF; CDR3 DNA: TGTGCCAGCAGCTCCGGTTGGCTAGCGGGAGATACCGATGAGCAGTTCTTC
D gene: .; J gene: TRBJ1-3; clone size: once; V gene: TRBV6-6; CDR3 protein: CASSYLDASSGNTIYF; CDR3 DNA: TGTGCCAGCAGTTATTTGGACGCAAGCTCTGGAAACACCATATATTTT
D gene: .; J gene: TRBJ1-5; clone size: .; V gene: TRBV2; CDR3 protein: CASAEGVSNQPQHF; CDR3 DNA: TGTGCCAGTGCGGAGGGAGTGAGCAATCAGCCCCAGCATTTT
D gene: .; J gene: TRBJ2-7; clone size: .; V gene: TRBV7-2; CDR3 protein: CASSLQIGDPYYEQYF; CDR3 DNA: TGTGCCAGCAGCCTCCAAATCGGGGACCCGTACTACGAGCAGTACTTC
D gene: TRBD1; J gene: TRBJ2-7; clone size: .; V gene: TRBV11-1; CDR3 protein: CASTNPGQPYEQYF; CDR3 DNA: TGTGCCAGCACCAACCCGGGACAGCCCTACGAGCAGTACTTC